The 4 T cell receptor beta chains reported below all come from one sample, sequenced in a study of T cells in Graves' hyperthyroidism and ophthalmopathy (dated by TCRdb to about 2019). The protocol used for the library was multiplex PCR. The data were produced on an Illumina HiSeq 2000. The TCR beta CDR3 regions were amplified from RNA transcripts. The TCR CDR3 was subjected to a first round of RT-PCR using the HTBI primer set and the Qiagen OneStep RT-PCR kit. TCRdb's own reprocessing of the public reads used fastp at Q25 and MiXCR and kept productive beta chains. Rows matching on CDR3 protein sequence are summarized as one entry with the most common DNA and genes. The sample profile shows some 600,000 distinct CDR3 sequences; approximately 15% of them were found once. 5.8% of the sample rests with the top ten. Specimen: blood. Receptors were obtained from a woman aged 25 to 39 with Graves' hyperthyroidism that later progressed to Graves' ophthalmopathy.

This clonotype was picked up a small number of times. V and J are TRBV27 and TRBJ2-7, with D possibly TRBD2 on 7 matching bases. Germline-derived CDR1 and CDR2 are MNHEY and SMNVEV (reference sequence). V was cut by 8 bases and J by 1 base, with 24 bases left in between. The CDR3 length is 17 residues. CDR3 loop: CASYGPTRGRRSYEQYF. CDR3 sequence (DNA): TGTGCCAGCTACGGGCCCACGCGGGGGCGCCGTTCCTACGAGCAGTACTTC.

This clonotype was detected ten times or more. The gene calls are TRBV11-3 and TRBJ2-1; 11 nucleotides line up with TRBD1. The CDR3 length is 16 residues. V shed 1 base, J shed 8 bases, and the junction held 7 bases outside the gene matches. Germline loops: CDR1 SGHNT, CDR2 YENEEA. Written as DNA, the CDR3 is TGTGCCAGCAGCTTAGCAGGGTGGACAGGGGGCGATGAGCAGTTCTTC. Its protein product is CASSLAGWTGGDEQFF.

The chain combines TRBV18 with TRBJ1-4; D possibly corresponds to TRBD1 (6 bases). The CDR3 length is 14 residues. CDR1 is KGHSH, CDR2 LQKENI, per germline. The V and J ends lost 2 bases and 6 bases respectively, with 10 bases between them. CDR3 DNA: TGTGCCAGCTCACCAGGGGGCTCGTATGAAAAACTGTTTTTT. Amino acids: CASSPGGSYEKLFF. The variable domain in full, completed from reference TRBV18 and TRBJ1-4, reads NAGVMQNPRHLVRRRGQEARLRCSPMKGHSHVYWYRQLPEEGLKFMVYLQKENIIDESGMPKERFSAEFPKEGPSILRIQQVVRGDSAAYFCASSPGGSYEKLFFGSGTQLSVL.

The table lists this clonotype with many counts. The chain couples TRBV6-1 to TRBJ2-5; D unresolved. Germline CDR1 reads MNHNS; CDR2 reads SASEGT. The CDR3 is made up of 12 amino acids. With 6 bases removed from V and 4 bases from J, the gap between germline ends came to 9 bases. The CDR3, as DNA: TGTGCCAGCAGGACCGATAGAGAGACCCAGTACTTC. Its protein is CASRTDRETQYF.